This TCR beta chain was documented in a study of Ad26.COV2.S vaccination and SARS-CoV-2 variants. Method: immunoSEQ multiplex PCR; TCRdb's copy keeps in-frame clones and lacks some. Of around 370,000 clones in the sample, about 91% were seen once. Worth noting for this clone: The target antigen is unknown.

Per the germline V gene, CDR1 is MNHEY and CDR2 is SMNVEV (reference sequence). V shed 2 bases and J shed 1 base, with 11 bases lying between them. The CDR3 is 16 residues long. Points from the study as a whole: Participants in the vaccine arm had higher spike-specific TCR breadth; placebo recipients had lower. Total T cell responses may have been underestimated by the TCR breadth and depth analyses. Substantial breadth was reported for post-vaccination spike-specific CD8+ and CD4+ T cells.

The rearrangement links TRBV27 to TRBJ2-2; TRBD2 might be the D (6 bases). The starting material was peripheral blood, obtained after recovery from COVID-19. The origin of this receptor is a human donor who had recovered from COVID-19. CDR3 nucleotides: TGTGCCAGCAGTTTAATTCGGGGAGGGAACACCGGGGAGCTGTTTTTT. Its protein is CASSLIRGGNTGELFF.